The 5 T cell receptor beta chains listed next were all sequenced from one sample in a study of cytomegalovirus exposure and HLA in healthy donors. The assay was immunoSEQ multiplex PCR, and TCRdb's table has in-frame clones only and misses some. This table holds about 78,000 clones, almost 97% found once. The material sequenced was PBMCs. The receptors were sampled from a man between 18 and 29 years old in good health and CMV-seropositive.

V and J are TRBV11-3 and TRBJ2-7, with D perhaps matching TRBD1 (5 bases). The CDR3 runs to 13 residues. Trimming left V 5 bases short and J 5 bases short, with 13 bases between. The germline CDR1 and CDR2 sequences are SGHNT and YENEEA. The CDR3 sequence: CASSKGNLNEQYF. The CDR3, as DNA: TGTGCCAGCAGCAAGGGGAATTTAAACGAGCAGTACTTC.

V usage is TRBV4-1 and J usage is TRBJ2-5; 7 nucleotides line up with TRBD2. The CDR3 runs to 15 residues. Looked up from germline, CDR1 is MGHRA and CDR2 is YSYEKL. V gave up 0 bases and J gave up 3 bases; unmatched junction bases: 4. The CDR3 DNA follows: TGCGCCAGCAGCCAAGATGGCCTAGCGGAAGAGACCCAGTACTTC. It specifies CASSQDGLAEETQYF.

The chain links TRBV28 to TRBJ2-7; TRBD1 matches at 8 bases. Germline CDR1 reads MDHEN; CDR2 reads SYDVKM. Trimming cost V 7 bases and J 1 base; bases outside gene matches: 6. This CDR3 is built from 14 residues. CDR3 region: CASTPTGESYEQYF. The CDR3 nucleotides read TGTGCCAGCACCCCGACAGGGGAATCCTACGAGCAGTACTTC.

J is TRBJ1-1 and V is TRBV9, with D possibly being TRBD1 (6 bases). Trimming stripped 0 bases from V and 2 bases from J, with 8 bases between. Germline V gene sequence: CDR1 SGDLS, CDR2 YYNGEE. The CDR3 consists of 14 residues. This chain's CDR3 is CASSVAGENTEAFF. The CDR3 DNA sequence: TGTGCCAGCAGCGTAGCAGGGGAAAACACTGAAGCTTTCTTT.

The chain joins TRBV5-6 to TRBJ1-2, with 10 positions matching TRBD1. The CDR3 covers 14 residues. The V gene's germline CDR1 is SGHDT and CDR2 YYEEEE. J gave up 3 bases and V 2 bases, and 1 base lay outside the gene matches. The CDR3 DNA is TGTGCCAGCAGCTTTGGACAGGGGGACTATGGCTACACCTTC. This encodes CASSFGQGDYGYTF.